These 3 T cell receptor beta chains share one sample of origin, sequenced in a study of molecular identifiers for immune sequencing clone quantification. TCRdb analysed the PCR reads with MiXCR anew, one entry per CDR3 protein. The data contain approximately 630,000 distinct CDR3 sequences, 25% of them seen just once; the ten biggest clones take up around 0.78%. Sequenced material: naive CD8+ T cells from blood, with Jurkat cell RNA spiked in. The subset: FACS-sorted CD8+CD4-CCR7+CD45RA+ naive T cells. The receptors shown here come from a human donor in good health. Some libraries in this study had Jurkat cell RNA spiked in.

At least ten counts were recorded for this clonotype. In DNA, the CDR3 is TGTGCCAGCATTGACTATACGAACACCGGGGAGCTGTTTTTT. Its translation is CASIDYTNTGELFF. The chain couples TRBV6-2 or TRBV6-3 to TRBJ2-2; TRBD2 is a possible D gene (5 bases). Germline values: CDR1 MNHEY, CDR2 SVGEGT. V shed 7 bases and J shed 0 bases, with 9 bases lying between them. There are 14 residues in the CDR3.

The V and J genes are TRBV3-1 and TRBJ2-3; TRBD2 matches 9 bases. Trimming removed 3 bases from V and 5 bases from J; junction bases left unmatched: 12. Germline V CDR1 and CDR2: LGHDT, YNNKEL (reference sequence). This CDR3 comprises 17 residues. CDR3 nucleotides: TGTGCCAGCAGCCAGCCTTATCAGACTAGCGGCCAAGATACGCAGTATTTT. Its translation is CASSQPYQTSGQDTQYF.

At least ten counts were recorded for this clonotype. The J gene is TRBJ2-3, the V gene TRBV24-1, with 14 bases that match TRBD2. CDR1 is KGHDR, CDR2 SFDVKD, per germline. The CDR3 extends over 19 amino acids. After removal of 8 bases from V and 0 bases from J, the junction contained 12 bases not matched to a gene. In DNA form, the CDR3 reads TGTGCCACCAACACGCTCGGGACTAGCGGGGGCCCTAGCACAGATACGCAGTATTTT. It codes for CATNTLGTSGGPSTDTQYF.